Reported below is one T cell receptor beta chain. The sample holds many counts of this clonotype. Which antigen it targets is not known. No base-level quality is on record; no much larger clone is a single base apart. The junction carries 24 bases between V and J, which are trimmed by 3 bases and 6 bases respectively. Spanning cysteine to phenylalanine, the CDR3 consists of 18 amino acids. The DNA shown is the 54-base CDR3, in frame from base 1. The germline V gene supplies CDR1 MGHRA and CDR2 YSYEKL. This sample is drawn from a study of low-dose radiotherapy and immunotherapy resistance in tumors (dated by TCRdb to the early 2020s). About the full investigation: In Cohort 1, each fraction delivered 0.5 Gy every 2 weeks, and the prescribed total PTV dose was 6.5 Gy. Eight patients were included in the translational analysis, namely three from the first dose cohort plus the first five from the second dose cohort. Trial participants were not randomized into treatment groups. Patients were given nivolumab as a 240 mg flat dose every two weeks and ipilimumab at 1 mg/kg every six weeks, with both drugs delivered intravenously. In Cohort 2, 1 Gy per fraction was delivered every two weeks, for a total of 13 Gy over 26 weeks. Cyclophosphamide 200 mg/m2 was given intravenously every two weeks, one day before each radiation and immunotherapy administration. Starting on cycle 1 day 1, patients took 300 mg of aspirin by mouth once a day for four cycles.

What the time point label conveys for this sample: after trial treatment. The sample's treatment or condition label, in plain terms: LDRT plus nivolumab, ipilimumab, low-dose cyclophosphamide and aspirin (RACIN trial). Donors were enrolled in RACIN, a single-arm phase I dose-escalation trial combining nivolumab, ipilimumab, aspirin, low-dose cyclophosphamide and low-dose radiotherapy. To be eligible, a patient needed to have an advanced solid tumor that was TIL-negative. The sequencing machine was an Illumina HiSeq 2500. To make first-strand cDNA, Superscript III was used along with a set of TRAV- and TRBV-specific primers so that both the TCRalpha and TCRbeta chains were covered. TCRs were amplified with Phusion for 20 PCR cycles, with a constant-region primer paired with the adapter attached to the V primers. The MessageAmp II aRNA Amplification Kit was used to amplify the isolated mRNA, with in vitro transcription run for 15 to 20 hours at 37 degrees C. The Dynabeads mRNA DIRECT Purification Kit was used to isolate mRNA for TCR sequencing. A second roughly 25-cycle Phusion PCR added indexed Illumina adapters, and products were purified with AMPure XP beads. Per the source publication's procedure: Using custom Perl scripts, TCR sequences encoding the same protein were pooled, out-of-frame sequences were removed, and the abundance of each clonotype was computed. Any TCR sequence backed by just one read was left out of the analysis. The metrics used to describe the repertoires included Shannon entropy, Gini index, clonality, richness, and the frequency of TCRs shared between repertoires. TCRdb passed the public sequencing reads through fastp at Q25 and MiXCR, retaining productive beta sequences. A single entry per CDR3 protein holds the most common genes and DNA from its merged rows. It is TCRdb's table, rather than the study itself, that gives the V and J calls and clone size. The sample table lists 75,000 to 95,000 distinct CDR3 sequences, around 20% of them with a count of one. 13% of the sample lies in the top ten.

The receptor was derived from a female donor with ovarian cancer. The rearrangement combines TRBV4-1 with TRBJ2-1, with a tentative D gene TRBD2 over 8 matching bases. The input for sequencing was PBMCs, taken after low-dose radiotherapy plus immunotherapy. CDR3 reads: CASSHETGSLAGFNEQFF. The DNA reads TGCGCCAGCAGCCATGAGACAGGGTCGCTAGCGGGCTTCAATGAGCAGTTCTTC.